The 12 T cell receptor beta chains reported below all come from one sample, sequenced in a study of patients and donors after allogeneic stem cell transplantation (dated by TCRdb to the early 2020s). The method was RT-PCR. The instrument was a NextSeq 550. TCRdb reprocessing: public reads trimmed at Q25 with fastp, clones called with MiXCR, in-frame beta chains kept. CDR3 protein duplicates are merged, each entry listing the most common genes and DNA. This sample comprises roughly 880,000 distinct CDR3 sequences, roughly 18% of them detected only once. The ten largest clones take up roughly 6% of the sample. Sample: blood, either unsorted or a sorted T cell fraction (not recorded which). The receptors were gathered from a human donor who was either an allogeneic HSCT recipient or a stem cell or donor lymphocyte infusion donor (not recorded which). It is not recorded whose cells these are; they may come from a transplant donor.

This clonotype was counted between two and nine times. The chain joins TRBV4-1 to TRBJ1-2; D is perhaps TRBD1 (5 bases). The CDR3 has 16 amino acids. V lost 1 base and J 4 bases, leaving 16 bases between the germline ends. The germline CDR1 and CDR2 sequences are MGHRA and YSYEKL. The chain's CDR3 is CASSQVRTPVGYGYTF. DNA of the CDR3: TGCGCCAGCAGCCAAGTGCGGACACCGGTAGGCTATGGCTACACCTTC.

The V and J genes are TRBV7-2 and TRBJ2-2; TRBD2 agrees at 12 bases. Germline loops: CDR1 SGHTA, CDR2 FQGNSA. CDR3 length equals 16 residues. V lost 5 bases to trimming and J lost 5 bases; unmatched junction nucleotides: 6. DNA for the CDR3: TGTGCCAGCAGCACTCGACTAGCGGGAGTAACCGGGGAGCTGTTTTTT. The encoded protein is CASSTRLAGVTGELFF.

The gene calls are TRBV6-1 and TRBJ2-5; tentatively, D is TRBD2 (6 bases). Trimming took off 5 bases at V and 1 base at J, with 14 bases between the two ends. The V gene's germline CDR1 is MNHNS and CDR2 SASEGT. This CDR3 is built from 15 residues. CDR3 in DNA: TGTGCCAGCAGTCCAAGGGCCGGGGGCCAAGAGACCCAGTACTTC. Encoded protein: CASSPRAGGQETQYF.

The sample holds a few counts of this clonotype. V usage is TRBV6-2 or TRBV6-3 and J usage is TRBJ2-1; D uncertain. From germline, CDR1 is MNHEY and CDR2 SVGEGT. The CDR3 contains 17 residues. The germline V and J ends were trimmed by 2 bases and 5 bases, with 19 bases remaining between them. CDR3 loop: CASSYESWPPTDNEQFF. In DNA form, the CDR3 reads TGTGCCAGCAGTTACGAGTCATGGCCTCCAACAGACAATGAGCAGTTCTTC.

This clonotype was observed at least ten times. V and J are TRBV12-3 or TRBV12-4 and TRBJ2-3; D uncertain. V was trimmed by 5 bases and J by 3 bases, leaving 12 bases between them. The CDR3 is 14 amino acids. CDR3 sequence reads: CASSLLGSTDTQYF. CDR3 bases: TGTGCCAGCAGTCTCTTGGGGTCGACAGATACGCAGTATTTT.

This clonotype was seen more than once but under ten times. The CDR3 is CASSVEVAGYWNEQFF. The CDR3, as DNA: TGTGCCAGCAGCGTAGAGGTGGCAGGGTACTGGAATGAGCAGTTCTTC. The J gene is TRBJ2-1, the V gene TRBV9; TRBD1 might be the D (5 bases). This CDR3 spans 16 amino acids. Germline CDR1 reads SGDLS; CDR2 reads YYNGEE. Trimming pared 0 bases from V and 7 bases from J, leaving 17 bases between.

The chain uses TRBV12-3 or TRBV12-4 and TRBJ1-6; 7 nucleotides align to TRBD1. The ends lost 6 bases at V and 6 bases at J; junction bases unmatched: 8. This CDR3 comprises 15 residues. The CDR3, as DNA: TGTGCCAGCAGACCCCGGGACAGCGGTAATTCACCCCTCCACTTT. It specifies CASRPRDSGNSPLHF.

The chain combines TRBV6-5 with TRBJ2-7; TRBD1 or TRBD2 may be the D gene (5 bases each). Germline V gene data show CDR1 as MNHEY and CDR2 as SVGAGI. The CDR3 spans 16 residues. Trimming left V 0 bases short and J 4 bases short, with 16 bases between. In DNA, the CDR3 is TGTGCCAGCAGTTACTCGATCGGGGCCGGCGTTTACGAGCAGTACTTC. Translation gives CASSYSIGAGVYEQYF.

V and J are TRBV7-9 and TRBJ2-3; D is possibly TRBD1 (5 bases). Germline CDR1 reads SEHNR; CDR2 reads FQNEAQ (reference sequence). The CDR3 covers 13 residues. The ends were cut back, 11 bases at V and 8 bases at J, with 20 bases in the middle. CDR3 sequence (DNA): TGTGCCGCGGTGGAAGGGGAAGGGCTTACGCAGTATTTT. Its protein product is CAAVEGEGLTQYF. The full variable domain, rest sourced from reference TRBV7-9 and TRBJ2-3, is DTGVSQNPRHKITKRGQNVTFRCDPISEHNRLYWYRQTLGQGPEFLTYFQNEAQLEKSRLLSDRFSAERPKGSFSTLEIQRTEQGDSAMYLCAAVEGEGLTQYFGPGTRLTVL.

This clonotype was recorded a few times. CDR3 nucleotide sequence: TGTGCCAGCAATACAGCGGGAGGGTTTGGGCGGTTCTTC. This codes for CASNTAGGFGRFF. The chain combines TRBV7-3 with TRBJ2-1; 10 positions match TRBD2. The CDR3 has 13 amino acids. V lost 7 bases, J lost 15 bases, and 12 bases stayed unmatched. Germline assignment: CDR1 SGHTA and CDR2 FQGTGA.

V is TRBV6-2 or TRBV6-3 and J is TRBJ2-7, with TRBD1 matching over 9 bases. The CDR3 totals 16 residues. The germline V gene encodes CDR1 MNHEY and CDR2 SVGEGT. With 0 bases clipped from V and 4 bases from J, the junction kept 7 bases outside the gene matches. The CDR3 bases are TGTGCCAGCAGTTACTCACAGGGGGCACCGACTTACGAGCAGTACTTC. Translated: CASSYSQGAPTYEQYF.

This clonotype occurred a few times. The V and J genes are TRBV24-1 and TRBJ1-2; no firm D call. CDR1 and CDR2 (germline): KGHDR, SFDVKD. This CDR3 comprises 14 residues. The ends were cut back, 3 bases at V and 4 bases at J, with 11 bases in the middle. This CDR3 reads CATSDPSVGYGYTF. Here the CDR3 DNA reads TGTGCCACCAGTGATCCCTCGGTGGGCTATGGCTACACCTTC.